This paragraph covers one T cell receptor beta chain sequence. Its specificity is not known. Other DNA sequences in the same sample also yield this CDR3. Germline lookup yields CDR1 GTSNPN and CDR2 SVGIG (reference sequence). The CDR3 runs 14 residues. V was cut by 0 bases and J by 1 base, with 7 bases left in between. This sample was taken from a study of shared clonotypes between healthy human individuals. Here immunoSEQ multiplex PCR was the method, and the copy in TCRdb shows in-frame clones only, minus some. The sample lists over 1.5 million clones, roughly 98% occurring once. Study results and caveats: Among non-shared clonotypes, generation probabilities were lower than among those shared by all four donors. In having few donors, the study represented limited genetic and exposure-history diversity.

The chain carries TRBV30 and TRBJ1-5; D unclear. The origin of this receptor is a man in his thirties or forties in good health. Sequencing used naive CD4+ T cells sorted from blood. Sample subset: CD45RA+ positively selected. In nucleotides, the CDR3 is TGTGCCTGGAGTGTGGGAGTGAGCAATCAGCCCCAGCATTTT. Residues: CAWSVGVSNQPQHF.